This TCR beta chain was found in a study of T cell responses to AZD1222 COVID-19 vaccine. Second-dose groups at about 4 or about 12 weeks were pooled. As for this clone: The antigen is undetermined.

The study's findings and limits: The study reported that nearly half of spike-specific TCRs target unmutated variant regions.

The method was immunoSEQ multiplex PCR; TCRdb's version includes in-frame clones alone and lacks a portion of them. Among about 170,000 clones listed, 87% were seen once. The length of the CDR3 is 13 residues. The germline CDR1 and CDR2 sequences are SGHRS and YFSETQ. Deletions cut 4 bases from V and 1 base from J, with 8 bases between. The chain joins TRBV5-1 to TRBJ2-5, with a tentative D call TRBD2 (6 bases). The receptor was derived from an adult who received the AZD1222 COVID-19 vaccine. Sequences were derived from peripheral blood, sampled 28 days after the second AZD1222 dose. This chain's CDR3 is CASSPGGQETQYF. CDR3 coding DNA: TGCGCCAGCAGCCCCGGGGGCCAAGAGACCCAGTACTTC.